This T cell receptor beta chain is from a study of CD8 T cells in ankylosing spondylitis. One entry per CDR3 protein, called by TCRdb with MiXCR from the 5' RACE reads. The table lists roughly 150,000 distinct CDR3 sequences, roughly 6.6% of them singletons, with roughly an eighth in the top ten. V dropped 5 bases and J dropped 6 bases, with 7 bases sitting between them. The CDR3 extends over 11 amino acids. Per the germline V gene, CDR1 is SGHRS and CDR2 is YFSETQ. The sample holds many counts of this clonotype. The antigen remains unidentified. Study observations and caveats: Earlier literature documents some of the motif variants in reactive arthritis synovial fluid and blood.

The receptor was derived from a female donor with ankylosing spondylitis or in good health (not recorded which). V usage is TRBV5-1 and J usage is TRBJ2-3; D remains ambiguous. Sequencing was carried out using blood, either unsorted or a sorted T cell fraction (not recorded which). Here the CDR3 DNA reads TGCGCCAGCAGAAATCGGGATACGCAGTATTTT. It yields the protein CASRNRDTQYF. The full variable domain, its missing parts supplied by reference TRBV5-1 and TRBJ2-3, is KAGVTQTPRYLIKTRGQQVTLSCSPISGHRSVSWYQQTPGQGLQFLFEYFSETQRNKGNFPGRFSGRQFSNSRSEMNVSTLELGDSALYLCASRNRDTQYFGPGTRLTVL.